Reported below is one TCR beta chain. What it binds is unknown. This specimen belongs to a study of cytomegalovirus exposure and HLA in healthy donors. Study-level points and caveats: Overall, approximately 150 TCR beta chains were annotated as cytomegalovirus-associated.

The PCR contained 60 Vbeta and 13 Jbeta primers. Clones were read by immunoSEQ multiplex PCR, and TCRdb kept only the in-frame ones, dropping some. Among fewer than 200,000 clones listed, 75% were seen once. Germline V gives CDR1 LGHNA, CDR2 YNFKEQ. The CDR3 contains 15 residues. V shed 1 base and J 6 bases; nucleotides not matched to a gene: 0. Specimen: PBMCs. V and J are TRBV4-2 and TRBJ2-2, with TRBD2 matching over 12 bases. This TCR was sampled from a woman between 50 and 59 years old in good health and CMV-seropositive. In DNA, the CDR3 is TGTGCCAGCAGCCAAGGGACTAGCGGGGCCGGGGAGCTGTTTTTT. It yields the protein CASSQGTSGAGELFF.